Below, 30 T cell receptor beta chains from the same sample are listed, as sequenced in a study of blood T cells in healthy people across ages. A J-beta primer mix and a sample-barcoded 5' primer were used in a second PCR of about 6 to 12 cycles. TCRdb passed the 5' RACE reads through MiXCR, listing each CDR3 protein once. The sample records more than 900,000 distinct CDR3 sequences, approximately 32% being singletons. The data also belong to a second study, concerning T cells of mothers and their children.

The sequenced sample consisted of blood. The receptors were sampled from a woman aged 40 to 50 in good health.

The rearrangement joins TRBV2 to TRBJ1-2; 9 bases are a match to TRBD1. From germline, CDR1 is SNHLY and CDR2 FYNNEI. The J segment lost 6 bases and the V segment lost 7 bases, leaving 15 bases of the junction unmatched. This CDR3 has 16 residues. CDR3 DNA sequence: TGTGCCAGCACCAGCACCTGGGACAGGGAGTTCGATGGCTACACCTTC. Its translation is CASTSTWDREFDGYTF.

As to this clonotype: A much more abundant neighbour one base away suggests this may be a read error. The rearrangement joins TRBV7-2 to TRBJ2-5; 9 bases fit TRBD1. Germline loops: CDR1 SGHTA, CDR2 FQGNSA. The CDR3 contains 15 residues. CDR3 DNA: TGTGCCAGCAGCTTGGGTGGGACAGGGCAAGTGACCCTGTACTTC. Translated: CASSLGGTGQVTLYF.

About this clonotype itself: The junction shows a germline mismatch at one end, possibly a read error. CDR3 DNA sequence: TGTGCCAGTAGCGTAGATCGGCTCTACACCGGGGAGCTGTTTTTT. Encoded protein: CASSVDRLYTGELFF. V is TRBV9 and J is TRBJ2-2; D is possibly TRBD2 (5 bases). The CDR3 has 15 residues. Germline V CDR1 and CDR2: SGDLS, YYNGEE.

This clonotype was counted many times. CDR3 DNA: TGCAGTGCTATGGGAACGGTGGAGGGTTACACTAACTATGGCTACACCTTC. This codes for CSAMGTVEGYTNYGYTF. This chain uses TRBV20-1 with TRBJ1-2; D gene uncertain. Trimming took off 4 bases at V and 0 bases at J, with 21 bases between the two ends. The CDR3 loop spans 17 amino acids. Germline assignment: CDR1 DFQATT and CDR2 SNEGSKA (reference sequence).

This clonotype showed up just a few times. The genes are TRBV20-1 and TRBJ1-1; 9 bases match TRBD1. V dropped 7 bases and J dropped 7; count of bases not matched to a gene: 10. This CDR3 contains 13 residues. Germline V gives CDR1 DFQATT, CDR2 SNEGSKA (reference sequence). DNA of the CDR3: TGCAGTGTAACAGGGGGCGTGAATAATGAAGCTTTCTTT. As protein: CSVTGGVNNEAFF.

This clonotype has just a few counts. The chain links TRBV5-4 to TRBJ1-5, with D perhaps matching TRBD1 (6 bases). CDR3 length equals 16 residues. Trimming took off 4 bases at V and 0 bases at J, with 14 bases between the two ends. CDR1 is SGHNT, CDR2 YYREEE, per germline (reference sequence). DNA of the CDR3: TGTGCCAGCAGCAACTCCCCAGGGGCTAGCAATCAGCCCCAGCATTTT. Translating it yields CASSNSPGASNQPQHF. Based on the CDR3 plus reference TRBV5-4 and TRBJ1-5, the full variable domain is ETGVTQSPTHLIKTRGQQVTLRCSSQSGHNTVSWYQQALGQGPQFIFQYYREEENGRGNFPPRFSGLQFPNYSSELNVNALELDDSALYLCASSNSPGASNQPQHFGDGTRLSIL.

Written as DNA, the CDR3 is TGTGCCAGCACTGGGGCCGGGACAGACTCCTACGAGCAGTACTTC. Amino acid sequence: CASTGAGTDSYEQYF. This chain joins TRBV2 and TRBJ2-7; the match to TRBD1 covers 7 bases. The CDR3 loop spans 15 amino acids. CDR1 is SNHLY and CDR2 is FYNNEI in the germline V gene. Unmatched junction bases numbered 9, after V lost 7 bases and J lost 0 bases.

J is TRBJ2-3 and V is TRBV7-9, with D possibly matching TRBD2 (5 bases). Germline-derived CDR1 and CDR2 are SEHNR and FQNEAQ (reference sequence). V gave up 5 bases and J gave up 5 bases, with 20 bases separating them. CDR3 length: 16 residues. CDR3 sequence: CASSHLTGIPGDTQYF. The CDR3 DNA reads as TGTGCCAGCAGCCACCTCACCGGGATACCCGGAGATACGCAGTATTTT.

This clonotype showed up many times. The chain has TRBV7-2 and TRBJ2-3; 8 positions agree with TRBD2. Per germline, CDR1 SGHTA and CDR2 FQGNSA. V dropped 0 bases and J dropped 1; count of bases not matched to a gene: 6. The CDR3 has 17 amino acids. CDR3 protein: CASSLARAGGGTDTQYF. DNA for the CDR3: TGTGCCAGCAGCTTAGCGCGGGCGGGGGGAGGCACAGATACGCAGTATTTT.

The CDR3 DNA sequence: TGTGCCAGTGAAAGGGGGCGTCTAGATACGCAGTATTTT. Its protein product is CASERGRLDTQYF. V is TRBV12-3 or TRBV12-4 and J is TRBJ2-3; 7 nucleotides agree with TRBD1. V was clipped by 9 bases and J by 5 bases; unmatched bases: 8. The CDR3 covers 13 residues.

This clonotype was seen only a few times. The chain has TRBV4-1 and TRBJ2-3; D is perhaps TRBD1 (6 bases). This CDR3 has 15 residues. V was pared by 0 bases and J by 3 bases, with 10 bases between. The germline V gene encodes CDR1 MGHRA and CDR2 YSYEKL. This chain's CDR3 is CASSQEGTTTDTQYF. For the CDR3, the DNA is TGCGCCAGCAGCCAAGAAGGGACAACGACAGATACGCAGTATTTT.

A note on this clonotype: This may come from a read error, since a much larger clone is one base off. V usage is TRBV24-1 and J usage is TRBJ2-1; 8 bases line up with TRBD2. Per the germline V gene, CDR1 is KGHDR and CDR2 is SFDVKD. The CDR3 is made up of 17 amino acids. The J segment lost 6 bases and the V segment lost 4 bases, leaving 13 bases of the junction unmatched. The DNA of the CDR3 is TGTGCCACCAGTGAGGGTGGACGAGCGGGGGTTGGCAATGAGCAGTTCTTC. Its protein is CATSEGGRAGVGNEQFF.

Remarks on this clonotype: One base away lies a much larger clone, so this may be a sequencing read error. The chain couples TRBV2 to TRBJ2-4; 7 bases align to TRBD2. This CDR3 has 17 amino acids. Germline values: CDR1 SNHLY, CDR2 FYNNEI. V trimming: 6 bases; J trimming: 8 bases; junction bases outside the gene matches: 19. The CDR3 DNA sequence: TGTGCCAGCAGGACGCCCGGGGAGGGCCCTACTTGGCACATTCAGTACTTC. This codes for CASRTPGEGPTWHIQYF.

This clonotype occurred many times. The rearrangement uses TRBV10-3 and TRBJ1-5; TRBD1 aligns across 10 bases. The CDR3 covers 15 residues. With 6 bases clipped from V and 5 bases from J, the junction kept 7 bases outside the gene matches. The germline CDR1 and CDR2 sequences are ENHRY and SYGVKD. CDR3 loop: CAIRGGTGDHQPQHF. CDR3 nucleotide sequence: TGTGCCATCAGGGGCGGGACAGGGGACCATCAGCCCCAGCATTTT.

This clonotype was seen a handful of times. V and J are TRBV4-3 and TRBJ1-6; possibly TRBD1 for D (6 bases). Trimming took off 1 base at V and 14 bases at J, with 21 bases between the two ends. The CDR3 spans 16 residues. CDR1 LGHNA and CDR2 YSLEER come from the germline V gene. In nucleotides, the CDR3 is TGCGCCAGCAGCCAAGGAGCCGGACAGATTAAGGACACCCTCCACTTT. This codes for CASSQGAGQIKDTLHF.

This clonotype was found many times. V is TRBV5-8 and J is TRBJ2-5; the D is unclear. Trimming pared 4 bases from V and 5 bases from J, leaving 15 bases between. The CDR3 length is 14 residues. Per the germline V gene, CDR1 is SGHTS and CDR2 is YDEGEE. Written as DNA, the CDR3 is TGTGCCAGCAGCCACGGACGCCCTGGGGAGACCCAGTACTTC. This translates into CASSHGRPGETQYF.

In this sample, this clonotype turned up many times. The chain recombines TRBV7-2 with TRBJ1-6; tentatively, D is TRBD1 (5 bases). The germline gives CDR1 SGHTA, CDR2 FQGNSA. The germline V and J ends were trimmed by 5 bases and 2 bases, with 13 bases remaining between them. This CDR3 is built from 16 residues. CDR3 DNA sequence: TGTGCCAGCAGCCCCCAGGGCAGCACCTATAATTCACCCCTCCACTTT. This sequence encodes CASSPQGSTYNSPLHF.

This clonotype was seen at least ten times. This chain links TRBV20-1 with TRBJ2-5; D might be TRBD1 (6 bases). The ends were cut back, 1 base at V and 5 bases at J, with 17 bases in the middle. Looked up from germline, CDR1 is DFQATT and CDR2 is SNEGSKA (reference sequence). The CDR3 contains 15 residues. The CDR3 region is CSARAGRGVEETQYF. DNA for the CDR3: TGCAGTGCTAGAGCCGGCAGGGGTGTGGAGGAGACCCAGTACTTC.

This chain uses TRBV4-1 with TRBJ2-5; 7 nucleotides agree with TRBD2. The CDR3 sequence is 16 residues long. V shed 1 base and J 0 bases; nucleotides not matched to a gene: 5. Germline V gene lookup returns CDR1 MGHRA and CDR2 YSYEKL. The CDR3 sequence is CASSQGGSRHQETQYF. CDR3 DNA sequence: TGCGCCAGCAGCCAAGGCGGGAGTCGCCACCAAGAGACCCAGTACTTC.

The table lists this clonotype with many counts. This chain links TRBV29-1 with TRBJ2-7; maybe TRBD1 (6 bases). CDR3 size: 11 residues. Between the trimmed V and J ends, which lost 7 bases and 4 bases, there was a span of 11 bases. Per germline, CDR1 SQVTM and CDR2 ANQGSEA. CDR3 region: CSATGEYEQYF. CDR3 nucleotide sequence: TGCAGCGCGACAGGCGAGTACGAGCAGTACTTC.

This chain links TRBV5-4 with TRBJ1-2; 7 bases agree with TRBD1. The trim removed 4 bases at V and 8 bases at J, leaving 17 bases unmatched. The CDR3 loop spans 16 amino acids. The germline gives CDR1 SGHNT, CDR2 YYREEE (reference sequence). As DNA, the CDR3 is TGTGCCAGCAGCCCGGCCGGGACAGTAGTTAGTTTGGGCTACACCTTC. The encoded protein is CASSPAGTVVSLGYTF.

J is TRBJ2-3 and V is TRBV19, with a weak D call TRBD2 (6 bases). The CDR3 loop spans 15 amino acids. The V end lost 6 bases, the J end lost 0 bases, and 13 bases lay between the germline ends. The V gene's germline CDR1 is LNHDA and CDR2 SQIVND (reference sequence). The DNA of the CDR3 is TGTGCCAGTAGCGAAGTAGCGGATAGCACAGATACGCAGTATTTT. This sequence encodes CASSEVADSTDTQYF.

This clonotype showed up many times. The rearrangement uses TRBV7-9 and TRBJ2-5; D may match TRBD1 or TRBD2 (5 bases each). Germline loops: CDR1 SEHNR, CDR2 FQNEAQ (reference sequence). The CDR3 spans 15 residues. The ends were cut back, 1 base at V and 4 bases at J, with 13 bases in the middle. The DNA of the CDR3 is TGTGCCAGCAGCTTAGGTTATGGGGGAGCAGAGACCCAGTACTTC. Its protein is CASSLGYGGAETQYF. Full variable domain (rest looked up from reference TRBV7-9 and TRBJ2-5): DTGVSQNPRHKITKRGQNVTFRCDPISEHNRLYWYRQTLGQGPEFLTYFQNEAQLEKSRLLSDRFSAERPKGSFSTLEIQRTEQGDSAMYLCASSLGYGGAETQYFGPGTRLLVL.

This clonotype was seen a handful of times. The chain carries TRBV7-8 and TRBJ1-5; tentative D call: TRBD1 (5 bases). Trimming took 0 bases from V and 4 from J, leaving 13 bases between them. The CDR3 has 16 residues. Germline lookup yields CDR1 SGHVS and CDR2 FQNEAQ. The CDR3 region has the DNA TGTGCCAGCAGCTTAGCGGGAGGGGCGGGTAATCAGCCCCAGCATTTT. Translation: CASSLAGGAGNQPQHF.

Worth noting for this clonotype: Possible read error: a much larger clone is one base away. The rearrangement joins TRBV25-1 to TRBJ2-5; 7 bases align to TRBD2. The ends lost 4 bases at V and 3 bases at J; junction bases unmatched: 8. The CDR3 has 15 amino acids. Germline V gene data show CDR1 as MGHDK and CDR2 as SYGVNS. The CDR3 reads CASSAVAGSKETQYF. The CDR3 DNA is TGTGCCAGCAGTGCGGTAGCGGGTTCAAAAGAGACCCAGTACTTC. Supplemented by reference TRBV25-1 and TRBJ2-5, the full variable domain reads EADIYQTPRYLVIGTGKKITLECSQTMGHDKMYWYQQDPGMELHLIHYSYGVNSTEKGDLSSESTVSRIRTEHFPLTLESARPSHTSQYLCASSAVAGSKETQYFGPGTRLLVL.

V usage is TRBV7-2 and J usage is TRBJ1-1; D is uncertain. The CDR3 spans 13 residues. The V gene's germline CDR1 is SGHTA and CDR2 FQGNSA. Trimming cost V 2 bases and J 4 bases, with 8 bases left between them. The CDR3 DNA sequence: TGTGCCAGCAGCTTAAACTCTGTCACTGAAGCTTTCTTT. Residues: CASSLNSVTEAFF.

In its sample, this clonotype was seen a few times. The chain employs TRBV18 and TRBJ2-7, with 8 bases identical to TRBD1. The germline gives CDR1 KGHSH, CDR2 LQKENI. The CDR3 extends over 14 amino acids. Losses at the gene ends were 3 bases for V and 6 bases for J; bases not matched to a gene: 7. The CDR3 nucleotides are TGTGCCAGCTCACCTACCTCCAGGGGGCTCGAGCAGTACTTC. This codes for CASSPTSRGLEQYF.

In its sample, this clonotype was seen many times. The chain is built from TRBV29-1 and TRBJ2-7; 7 bases match TRBD1. Germline V gene sequence: CDR1 SQVTM, CDR2 ANQGSEA. The CDR3 runs to 13 residues. The J segment lost 3 bases and the V segment lost 4 bases, leaving 6 bases of the junction unmatched. CDR3 amino acids: CSVGFGTDYEQYF. The CDR3 coding sequence is TGCAGCGTTGGGTTCGGGACAGACTACGAGCAGTACTTC.

Notes on this clonotype: A much larger clone lies a single base off, so this may be a read error. This chain uses TRBV12-3 or TRBV12-4 with TRBJ2-6, with D possibly TRBD2 on 7 matching bases. CDR3 size: 17 residues. In nucleotides, the CDR3 is TGTGCCAACAGTTTAGGGGGGGCGCGGTCTGGGGCCAACGTCCTGACTTTC. Its translation is CANSLGGARSGANVLTF.

This clonotype was counted at least ten times. The V call is TRBV20-1, the J call TRBJ2-7; a weak D match, TRBD2 (7 bases). The CDR3 is 14 amino acids. Deletions cut 4 bases from V and 5 bases from J, with 18 bases between. In germline, CDR1 is DFQATT, CDR2 SNEGSKA (reference sequence). The CDR3 spells CSANGEGDYNEQYF. The DNA for the CDR3 is TGCAGTGCTAACGGGGAGGGGGACTACAACGAGCAGTACTTC.